Listed below are T cell receptor beta chains from one sample, sequenced in a study of T cell repertoires in cytomegalovirus infection. TCRdb called the reads again in MiXCR, with one record for every CDR3 protein. Of 200,000 to 300,000 distinct CDR3 sequences listed, about 5.9% are singletons. The sample was PBMCs. The receptors come from a human donor in good health (CMV status not recorded). Some clones in this sample may be carry-over from other donors' samples. Each CDR3 is given with its conserved first and last residue. Fields, in order: clone size, J gene, V gene, CDR3 length, D gene, CDR3 protein, CDR3 DNA. A D gene is named only where the DNA matches it firmly. Rows give clone size only sometimes, using once, few, many, or a class for an expanded clone.

clone_size: many
j_call: TRBJ1-1
v_call: TRBV19
cdr3_length: 15
d_call: NA
cdr3_aa: CASSIYQSLNTEAFF
cdr3_nt: TGTGCCAGTAGTATTTATCAGAGCTTGAACACTGAAGCTTTCTTT

clone_size: many
j_call: TRBJ2-1
v_call: TRBV6-5
cdr3_length: 14
d_call: NA
cdr3_aa: CASRATGAIDEQFF
cdr3_nt: TGTGCCAGCAGAGCCACAGGAGCAATCGATGAGCAGTTCTTC

clone_size: many
j_call: TRBJ1-1
v_call: TRBV6-5
cdr3_length: 15
d_call: NA
cdr3_aa: CASSYRGTMNTEAFF
cdr3_nt: TGTGCCAGCAGTTACAGGGGAACCATGAACACTGAAGCTTTCTTT

clone_size: many
j_call: TRBJ2-1
v_call: TRBV6-1
cdr3_length: 15
d_call: TRBD2
cdr3_aa: CASSKTSGGHNEQFF
cdr3_nt: TGTGCCAGCAGTAAGACTAGCGGGGGGCACAATGAGCAGTTCTTC

clone_size: many
j_call: TRBJ1-6
v_call: TRBV6-1
cdr3_length: 14
d_call: NA
cdr3_aa: CASSDRGPFSPLHF
cdr3_nt: TGTGCCAGCAGTGACAGGGGCCCCTTCTCACCCCTCCACTTT

clone_size: many
j_call: TRBJ2-7
v_call: TRBV7-6
cdr3_length: 16
d_call: TRBD1
cdr3_aa: CASSLFGFNRGYEQYF
cdr3_nt: TGTGCCAGCAGCTTATTTGGATTTAACAGGGGTTACGAGCAGTACTTC

clone_size: many
j_call: TRBJ1-3
v_call: TRBV4-3
cdr3_length: 16
d_call: NA
cdr3_aa: CASSQDQGSSGNTIYF
cdr3_nt: TGCGCCAGCAGCCAAGATCAGGGGAGCTCTGGAAACACCATATATTTT

clone_size: many
j_call: TRBJ1-4
v_call: TRBV15
cdr3_length: 15
d_call: NA
cdr3_aa: CATSRDPVPAEKLFF
cdr3_nt: TGTGCCACCAGCAGAGACCCAGTACCCGCTGAAAAACTGTTTTTT

clone_size: many
j_call: TRBJ2-2
v_call: TRBV6-5
cdr3_length: 16
d_call: TRBD2
cdr3_aa: CASSYRGLQRDRPMIF
cdr3_nt: TGTGCCAGCAGTTACCGTGGTTTGCAGCGGGACCGACCGATGATCTTT

clone_size: NA
j_call: TRBJ2-7
v_call: TRBV20-1
cdr3_length: 12
d_call: TRBD2
cdr3_aa: CSARLAGDDQYF
cdr3_nt: TGCAGTGCTCGACTAGCGGGGGATGACCAGTACTTC

clone_size: many
j_call: TRBJ1-2
v_call: TRBV12-3/TRBV12-4
cdr3_length: 12
d_call: NA
cdr3_aa: CASSFVGSGYTF
cdr3_nt: TGTGCCAGCAGTTTTGTGGGATCTGGCTACACCTTC

clone_size: many
j_call: TRBJ1-1
v_call: TRBV7-2
cdr3_length: 14
d_call: NA
cdr3_aa: CASSLDAGYTEAFF
cdr3_nt: TGTGCCAGCAGCTTAGATGCAGGGTATACTGAAGCTTTCTTT

clone_size: few
j_call: TRBJ2-5
v_call: TRBV30
cdr3_length: 13
d_call: NA
cdr3_aa: CAWSVNGFETQYF
cdr3_nt: TGTGCCTGGAGTGTAAACGGGTTCGAGACCCAGTACTTC

clone_size: many
j_call: TRBJ1-2
v_call: TRBV28
cdr3_length: 14
d_call: TRBD1
cdr3_aa: CASSLLGGEYGYTF
cdr3_nt: TGTGCCAGCAGTTTATTAGGGGGCGAATATGGCTACACCTTC

clone_size: NA
j_call: TRBJ2-3
v_call: TRBV20-1
cdr3_length: 13
d_call: NA
cdr3_aa: CSARDERADTQYF
cdr3_nt: TGCAGTGCTAGAGATGAAAGGGCAGATACGCAGTATTTT

clone_size: few
j_call: TRBJ2-6
v_call: TRBV29-1
cdr3_length: 14
d_call: NA
cdr3_aa: CSVIGGSGANVLTF
cdr3_nt: TGCAGCGTTATTGGGGGCTCTGGGGCCAACGTCCTGACTTTC

clone_size: many
j_call: TRBJ2-3
v_call: TRBV7-2
cdr3_length: 16
d_call: NA
cdr3_aa: CASSQGRGGGADTQYF
cdr3_nt: TGTGCCAGCAGCCAGGGAAGAGGGGGAGGGGCAGATACGCAGTATTTT

clone_size: few
j_call: TRBJ2-7
v_call: TRBV28
cdr3_length: 16
d_call: TRBD1
cdr3_aa: CASSFYGTGGPYEQYF
cdr3_nt: TGTGCCAGCAGTTTTTACGGGACAGGGGGTCCCTACGAGCAGTACTTC

clone_size: NA
j_call: TRBJ1-3
v_call: TRBV29-1
cdr3_length: 11
d_call: NA
cdr3_aa: CSVDSGNTIYF
cdr3_nt: TGCAGCGTTGATTCCGGCAACACCATATATTTT

clone_size: NA
j_call: TRBJ2-1
v_call: TRBV30
cdr3_length: 12
d_call: NA
cdr3_aa: CAWSVTGNEQFF
cdr3_nt: TGTGCCTGGAGTGTGACGGGTAATGAGCAGTTCTTC

clone_size: many
j_call: TRBJ2-1
v_call: TRBV7-2
cdr3_length: 18
d_call: TRBD2
cdr3_aa: CASSPRQAGGHSYNEQFF
cdr3_nt: TGTGCCAGCAGCCCCAGGCAAGCGGGGGGACACTCCTACAATGAGCAGTTCTTC

clone_size: many
j_call: TRBJ2-7
v_call: TRBV7-9
cdr3_length: 14
d_call: NA
cdr3_aa: CASSAWDGSYEQYF
cdr3_nt: TGTGCCAGCAGCGCGTGGGACGGCTCCTACGAGCAGTACTTC

clone_size: many
j_call: TRBJ2-5
v_call: TRBV19
cdr3_length: 15
d_call: NA
cdr3_aa: CASSTPGIGQETQYF
cdr3_nt: TGTGCCAGTAGCACCCCAGGGATAGGCCAAGAGACCCAGTACTTC

clone_size: NA
j_call: TRBJ1-1
v_call: TRBV20-1
cdr3_length: 13
d_call: NA
cdr3_aa: CSASLKGNTEAFF
cdr3_nt: TGCAGTGCAAGTCTAAAAGGGAACACTGAAGCTTTCTTT

clone_size: many
j_call: TRBJ1-4
v_call: TRBV28
cdr3_length: 14
d_call: NA
cdr3_aa: CASSSPGGNEKLFF
cdr3_nt: TGTGCCAGCAGTTCCCCGGGAGGGAATGAAAAACTGTTTTTT

clone_size: few
j_call: TRBJ2-3
v_call: TRBV29-1
cdr3_length: 12
d_call: NA
cdr3_aa: CSATSGADTQYF
cdr3_nt: TGCAGCGCGACCTCGGGGGCAGATACGCAGTATTTT

clone_size: many
j_call: TRBJ2-2
v_call: TRBV6-5
cdr3_length: 14
d_call: NA
cdr3_aa: CASSYGQGYGELFF
cdr3_nt: TGTGCCAGCAGTTACGGGCAGGGATACGGGGAGCTGTTTTTT

clone_size: many
j_call: TRBJ2-1
v_call: TRBV28
cdr3_length: 15
d_call: TRBD2
cdr3_aa: CASRGSGGAYNEQFF
cdr3_nt: TGTGCCAGCAGAGGTAGCGGGGGGGCTTACAATGAGCAGTTCTTC

clone_size: many
j_call: TRBJ2-2
v_call: TRBV14
cdr3_length: 16
d_call: TRBD1
cdr3_aa: CASSRTGGHNTGELFF
cdr3_nt: TGTGCCAGCAGCCGTACAGGGGGCCATAACACCGGGGAGCTGTTTTTT

clone_size: many
j_call: TRBJ2-1
v_call: TRBV11-2
cdr3_length: 14
d_call: NA
cdr3_aa: CASSRLDGYNEQFF
cdr3_nt: TGTGCCAGCAGCCGGTTGGACGGCTACAATGAGCAGTTCTTC